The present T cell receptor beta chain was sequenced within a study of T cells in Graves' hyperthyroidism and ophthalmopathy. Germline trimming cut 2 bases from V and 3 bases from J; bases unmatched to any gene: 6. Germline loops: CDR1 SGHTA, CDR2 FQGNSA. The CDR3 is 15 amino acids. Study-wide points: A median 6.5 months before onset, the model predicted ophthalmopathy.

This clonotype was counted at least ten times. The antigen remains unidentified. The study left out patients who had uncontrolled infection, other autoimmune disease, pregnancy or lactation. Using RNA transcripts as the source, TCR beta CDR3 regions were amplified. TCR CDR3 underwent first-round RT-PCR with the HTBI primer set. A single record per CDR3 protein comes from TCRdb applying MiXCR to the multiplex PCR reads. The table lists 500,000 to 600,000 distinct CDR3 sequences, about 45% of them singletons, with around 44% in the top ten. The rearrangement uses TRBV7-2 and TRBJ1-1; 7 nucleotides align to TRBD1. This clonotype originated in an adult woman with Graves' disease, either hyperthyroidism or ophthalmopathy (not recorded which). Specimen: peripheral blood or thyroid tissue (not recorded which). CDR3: CASSLRAQGDTEAFF. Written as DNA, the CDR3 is TGTGCCAGCAGCTTAAGGGCCCAGGGGGACACTGAAGCTTTCTTT.